The entry that follows covers one T cell receptor (beta chain) sequence. Its target is unknown. This sample is drawn from a study of shared clonotypes between healthy human individuals. Turning to the study itself: Per-donor plates numbered three CD4 naive, three CD4 memory, two CD8 naive and one CD8 memory.

In the naive CD8 group, cells lacked CD45RO and were positively selected for CCR7, so terminally differentiated effector memory CD45RA+ cells were left out. Germline CDR1 and CDR2: LNHDA and SQIVND (reference sequence). CDR3 length: 13 amino acids. The ends were cut back, 2 bases at V and 6 bases at J, with 10 bases in the middle. Study-wide findings and caveats: Around 5.4% of naive CD4 clonotypes were common to a handful of donors.

The test was conducted at deep level. As handled by the study authors: ImmunoSEQ output held junction-only sequences without quality scores, so filtering differed. The table came from immunoSEQ multiplex PCR; TCRdb's copy has only in-frame clones and leaves some out. V, J and clone size reflect that table, while D and trimming were determined from the DNA. The table records roughly 2,000,000 clones, about 95% of them present only once. The specimen sequenced was naive CD8+ T cells sorted from blood. The gene calls are TRBV19 and TRBJ1-2, with D unclear. The sequence derives from a man younger than 35 in good health. CDR3 nucleotides: TGTGCCAGTAGTATAAGTGAAGGGAATGGCTACACCTTC. It yields the protein CASSISEGNGYTF.